A single sample is the source of the 2 T cell receptor beta chains below, sequenced in a study of beta chain features in type 1 diabetes. The sequenced template was cDNA made from the entire isolated RNA. Profiled with immunoSEQ multiplex PCR; TCRdb holds only in-frame clones, not every one. Here the sample spans 140,000 to 150,000 clones, around 50% being singletons. The sequenced material came from Tregs from blood. Receptor source: a man younger than 30 in good health.

This clone showed up just a few times. The chain recombines TRBV4-2 with TRBJ2-5, with 14 bases aligning to TRBD2. V trimming: 3 bases; J trimming: 5 bases; junction bases outside the gene matches: 8. Per germline, CDR1 LGHNA and CDR2 YNFKEQ. The CDR3 runs 17 residues. DNA for the CDR3: TGTGCCAGCAGCCACGGCGGACTAGCGGGAGGATGGGAGACCCAGTACTTC. It yields the protein CASSHGGLAGGWETQYF.

The chain combines TRBV19 with TRBJ2-7; D perhaps matches TRBD1 (6 bases). Germline loops: CDR1 LNHDA, CDR2 SQIVND (reference sequence). Trimming took 7 bases from V and 3 from J, leaving 19 bases between them. This CDR3 region has 15 residues. CDR3 loop: CASTSSRDKYYEQYF. The DNA of the CDR3 is TGTGCCAGTACCTCCTCCCGGGACAAATACTACGAGCAGTACTTC.